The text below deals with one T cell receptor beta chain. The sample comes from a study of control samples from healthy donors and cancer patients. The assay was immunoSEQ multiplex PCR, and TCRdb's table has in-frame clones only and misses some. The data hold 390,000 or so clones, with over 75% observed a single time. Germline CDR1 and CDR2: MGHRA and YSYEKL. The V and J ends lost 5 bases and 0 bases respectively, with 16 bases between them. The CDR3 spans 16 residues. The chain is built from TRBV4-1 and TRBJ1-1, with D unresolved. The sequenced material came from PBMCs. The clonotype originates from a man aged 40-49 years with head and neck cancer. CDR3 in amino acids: CASSSTFPSMNTEAFF. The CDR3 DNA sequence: TGCGCCAGCAGCTCCACATTCCCTTCCATGAACACTGAAGCTTTCTTT.